This T cell receptor (beta chain) was identified during a study of regulatory T cells in long-lasting Graves disease. Findings and limits, study-wide: Accuracy was possibly reduced by small sample size. TRBV28, TRBJ1-2 and TRBJ2-5 were segments that persistent disease favored. Patients whose Graves' disease persisted exhibited lower TCR diversity than those newly diagnosed.

Time point: newly diagnosed GD, antithyroid drugs for less than 3 months. Scientists built the TCR library using RNA that was extracted from PBMCs. The CDR3 consists of 12 residues. Per the germline V gene, CDR1 is DFQATT and CDR2 is SNEGSKA (reference sequence). Trimming cost V 2 bases and J 0 bases, with 2 bases left between them. CDR3 regions were amplified by Arm-PCR using iRepertoire HTBI primers to build TCR beta libraries. One entry per CDR3 protein results from TCRdb running MiXCR on the multiplex PCR reads. The sample holds 600,000 to 650,000 distinct CDR3 sequences, roughly 15% seen once. Only a few counts were recorded for this clonotype. Its antigen is not identified. These records were also assigned to another study, of T cells in Graves' hyperthyroidism and ophthalmopathy. This second report adds: Most clonotypes that expanded in the thyroid above 0.001 also showed up in blood.

The TCR sequence derives from a woman aged 25-40 years with Graves disease. The chain combines TRBV20-1 with TRBJ1-3; D ambiguous. Sequenced here: peripheral blood mononuclear cells (PBMCs), sampled at new diagnosis, from a patient treated with antithyroid drugs. The CDR3 sequence is CSARSSGNTIYF. CDR3 DNA sequence: TGCAGTGCTAGAAGCTCTGGAAACACCATATATTTT.